This T cell receptor beta chain was profiled in a study of tumor-infiltrating lymphocytes in localized non-small cell lung cancer (dated by TCRdb to 2020 to 2022). For the study in its entirety: Patients whose samples were collected after neoadjuvant chemotherapy, as well as both smokers and never-smokers and several histologies, were included in the cohort. Resected tumor tissue and uninvolved lung tissue described as non-adjacent to the tumor were contributed by each patient, with both tissues obtained from the same patient. The same patients underwent several integrated assays, with TCR sequencing performed together with flow cytometry, multiplex immunofluorescence, RNA-seq, exome sequencing and proteomics. The overall ICON cohort comprised over 120 surgical patients with localized non-small cell lung cancer whose tumors were resected. A total of roughly 50 patients were included in the paired tumor versus uninvolved lung comparison of immunoSEQ T-cell fraction.

Enrollment in ICON was initiated in the first half of 2016, and the last patient was enrolled in September 2018. A subcohort of some 80 patients provided fresh tumor and matched uninvolved tissue for in-depth immune analyses, with TCR sequencing among those analyses. DNA for TCR sequencing was isolated from bulk tissue, and no cell sorting was done. About this clone: This clone's antigen is unknown. Base qualities are not at hand, and no much larger clone is one base apart.

The T-cell fraction in tumor and uninvolved lung tissue was provided by TCR sequencing with the immunoSEQ assay. The authors processed their data as follows. To analyze survival, patients were divided into a high T-cell fraction group (upper tertile) and a low T-cell fraction group (lower two tertiles), and the two groups were compared using a log-rank test. Paired tumor versus uninvolved lung differences in T-cell fraction were tested with a signed-rank test. TCRdb limited this immuneACCESS table to in-frame rearrangements with V and J called. A share of clones is missing; checked studies link under half to unresolved V genes, and the rest is unexplained. D and trimming were read from the DNA, whereas the V and J calls and clone size are those reported in that table. In all, the sample holds about 13,000 clones, and less than 85% of those were seen once. Around 13% of the sample is in the top ten clones.

General findings and caveats noted by the study authors: Because assay coverage varied across patients depending on available tissue quantity, TCR sequencing was performed for only a subset of the cohort. Recurrence-free survival showed no association with tumor T-cell fraction measured by TCR sequencing (p = 0.61). The TCR-derived T-cell fraction showed no difference between the flow cytometry-defined immunotypes IM1 (good prognosis) and IM2 (poor prognosis). Higher T cell infiltration in tumors than in uninvolved lung tissue was supported by TCRbeta sequencing, consistent with immunofluorescence CD3 counts. Different pieces of the same tissue were used for different assays, so technical variation could not be separated from intratumor heterogeneity.

The V end loses 3 bases and the J end loses 8 bases, and a stretch of 10 bases separates them. Via the germline V gene, CDR1 is KGHSH and CDR2 LQKENI. From cysteine to phenylalanine, the CDR3 is 12 amino acids long. The only DNA kept is the CDR3, 36 bases in frame from the first base. Sequencing was done on a sample of lung tumor tissue. The sequence links TRBV18 to TRBJ1-1; the D gene identity is not certain. The sequence came from a human donor with non-small cell lung cancer. In nucleotide form, the sequence is TGTGCCAGCTCACCTTTAGGGAGGGAAGCTTTCTTT. It translates as CASSPLGREAFF.